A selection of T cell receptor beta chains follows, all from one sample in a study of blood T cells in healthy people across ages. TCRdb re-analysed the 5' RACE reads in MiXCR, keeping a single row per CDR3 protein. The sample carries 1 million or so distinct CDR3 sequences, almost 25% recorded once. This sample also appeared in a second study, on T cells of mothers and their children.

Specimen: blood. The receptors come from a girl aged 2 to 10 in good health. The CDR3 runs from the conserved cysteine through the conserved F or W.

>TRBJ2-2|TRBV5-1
CASSLAGLAGVNTGELFF
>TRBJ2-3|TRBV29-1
CSESEGGTDTQYF
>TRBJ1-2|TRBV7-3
CASSLWAGGPSANYGYTF
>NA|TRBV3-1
CASSRRQGRKDEQFF
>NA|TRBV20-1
CSARVNSYEQYF
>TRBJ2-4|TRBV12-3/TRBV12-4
CASSKNPQGTKNIQYF
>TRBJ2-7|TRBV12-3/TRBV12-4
CASSLRSTASLSYEQYF
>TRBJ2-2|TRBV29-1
CSVPLQRDNTGELFF
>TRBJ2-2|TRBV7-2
CASSVDLVGELFF
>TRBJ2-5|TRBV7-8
CASSFSGREVQETQYF
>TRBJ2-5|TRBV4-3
CASSPFVAGKETQYF
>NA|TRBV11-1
CASSFPIDGPATKKPDYNEQFF
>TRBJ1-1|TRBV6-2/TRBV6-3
CASSMDGVSTEAFF
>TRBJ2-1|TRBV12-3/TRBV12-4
CASSPSSGCNEQFF
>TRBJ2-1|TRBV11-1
CASSLGDRAYNEQFF
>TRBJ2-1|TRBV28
CASSLYPKGVGDEQFF
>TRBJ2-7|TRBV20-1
CSANILAGGDEQYF
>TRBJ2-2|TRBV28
CASSTWLAGLANTGELFF
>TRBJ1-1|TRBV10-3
CAISGAASMNTEAFF
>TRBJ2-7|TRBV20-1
CSARSSGGLTYEQYF
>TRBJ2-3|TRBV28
CASSLSAVTDTQYF
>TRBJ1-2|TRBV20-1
CSASRRELGYGYTF
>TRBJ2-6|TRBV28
CASSLEWGQGSGANVLTF
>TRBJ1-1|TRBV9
CASSVITGGVNTEAFF
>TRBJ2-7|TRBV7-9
CASSPHTSGRHEQYF
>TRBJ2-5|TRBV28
CASAWGMETQYF
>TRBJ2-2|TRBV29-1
CSVSLAGTTGELFF